Listed here are 26 T cell receptor beta chains from one sample, sequenced in a study of T-cell reconstitution after alpha-beta-depleted transplantation in children. For TCRbeta, the library was prepared with unique molecular identifiers. TCRdb ran MiXCR on the PCR reads and lists one entry per CDR3 protein. This table has some 500,000 distinct CDR3 sequences, around 17% appearing once. This specimen was PBMCs from the stem cell graft donor, taken from the stem cell graft. These receptors were obtained from a human donor who donated a stem cell graft to a child with acute lymphoblastic leukemia.

The V call is TRBV7-9, the J call TRBJ1-6; D call uncertain. V lost 4 bases to trimming and J lost 9 bases, with 13 bases between them. The CDR3 extends over 14 amino acids. CDR1 and CDR2 (germline): SEHNR, FQNEAQ (reference sequence). CDR3 sequence: CASSSDVLSSPLHF. The CDR3 bases are TGTGCCAGCAGCTCAGACGTCTTATCTTCACCCCTCCACTTT. Drawing the rest from reference TRBV7-9 and TRBJ1-6, the complete variable domain is DTGVSQNPRHKITKRGQNVTFRCDPISEHNRLYWYRQTLGQGPEFLTYFQNEAQLEKSRLLSDRFSAERPKGSFSTLEIQRTEQGDSAMYLCASSSDVLSSPLHFGNGTRLTVT.

The rearrangement uses TRBV7-3 and TRBJ2-2, with 8 bases aligning to TRBD2. This CDR3 region has 16 residues. Germline lookup yields CDR1 SGHTA and CDR2 FQGTGA. The V gene end was trimmed by 3 bases and the J gene end by 6 bases; junction bases not matched to a gene: 9. The chain's CDR3 is CASSFTGGLVPGELFF. Here the CDR3 DNA reads TGTGCCAGCAGCTTCACCGGGGGACTAGTCCCCGGGGAGCTGTTTTTT.

V and J are TRBV5-1 and TRBJ2-7; D possibly corresponds to TRBD2 (7 bases). V lost 1 base, J lost 5 bases, and 10 bases lay in between. The CDR3 runs to 13 residues. Germline CDR1 and CDR2: SGHRS and YFSETQ. The CDR3 DNA follows: TGCGCCAGCAGCTTGCGGGGGGCCCACGAGCAGTACTTC. Translated: CASSLRGAHEQYF.

The gene calls are TRBV11-2 and TRBJ2-4; 7 positions agree with TRBD1. J gave up 9 bases and V 4 bases, and 6 bases lay outside the gene matches. The CDR3 runs 13 residues. The germline gives CDR1 SGHAT, CDR2 FQNNGV. The CDR3 region is CASSSTGSGIQYF. The CDR3 DNA reads as TGTGCCAGCAGCTCGACAGGGTCCGGCATTCAGTACTTC. Complete variable domain (other parts from reference TRBV11-2 and TRBJ2-4): EAGVAQSPRYKIIEKRQSVAFWCNPISGHATLYWYQQILGQGPKLLIQFQNNGVVDDSQLPKDRFSAERLKGVDSTLKIQPAKLEDSAVYLCASSSTGSGIQYFGAGTRLSVL.

The chain is built from TRBV18 and TRBJ2-2; D might be TRBD2 (5 bases). This CDR3 comprises 16 residues. The V gene's germline CDR1 is KGHSH and CDR2 LQKENI. Trimming removed 4 bases at V and 7 bases at J, with 19 bases between. The CDR3 here is CASSLTLPGRDGELFF. The CDR3 DNA reads TGTGCCAGCTCACTGACCCTGCCGGGGAGAGACGGGGAGCTGTTTTTT. Full variable domain (outside the CDR3, taken from reference TRBV18 and TRBJ2-2): NAGVMQNPRHLVRRRGQEARLRCSPMKGHSHVYWYRQLPEEGLKFMVYLQKENIIDESGMPKERFSAEFPKEGPSILRIQQVVRGDSAAYFCASSLTLPGRDGELFFGEGSRLTVL.

This clonotype showed up just a few times. The V call is TRBV19, the J call TRBJ2-1; 13 bases are a match to TRBD2. Germline V lookup: CDR1 LNHDA, CDR2 SQIVND (reference sequence). CDR3 length: 16 residues. Germline trimming cut 6 bases from V and 0 bases from J; bases unmatched to any gene: 2. The CDR3 loop reads CASRRTSGSSYNEQFF. CDR3 coding DNA: TGTGCCAGTAGGCGGACTAGCGGGAGCTCCTACAATGAGCAGTTCTTC.

V and J are TRBV5-1 and TRBJ2-1, with 10 bases identical to TRBD2. Per the germline V gene, CDR1 is SGHRS and CDR2 is YFSETQ. V lost 1 base to trimming and J lost 1 base; unmatched junction nucleotides: 5. The CDR3 extends over 17 amino acids. As DNA, the CDR3 is TGCGCCAGCAGCTTGTTGCCTAGCGGGAGTTCCTACAATGAGCAGTTCTTC. This codes for CASSLLPSGSSYNEQFF.

The genes are TRBV7-8 and TRBJ2-2, with D possibly being TRBD1 (5 bases). Deletions cut 3 bases from V and 6 bases from J, with 8 bases between. Germline values: CDR1 SGHVS, CDR2 FQNEAQ. CDR3 length equals 13 residues. The CDR3 bases are TGTGCCAGCAGCTTCGCAGGGTCCGGGGAGCTGTTTTTT. Protein: CASSFAGSGELFF.

The J gene is TRBJ2-7, the V gene TRBV5-1; TRBD2 might be the D (6 bases). This CDR3 comprises 15 residues. With 1 base removed from V and 3 bases from J, the gap between germline ends came to 14 bases. Germline lookup yields CDR1 SGHRS and CDR2 YFSETQ. Written as DNA, the CDR3 is TGCGCCAGCAGCTTGAGTTCCGGGAGAGTCTACGAGCAGTACTTC. Protein sequence: CASSLSSGRVYEQYF.

This chain links TRBV7-9 with TRBJ1-1; 8 positions match TRBD1. The CDR3 is made up of 13 amino acids. Germline V gene sequence: CDR1 SEHNR, CDR2 FQNEAQ (reference sequence). V dropped 4 bases and J dropped 4; count of bases not matched to a gene: 2. The CDR3 sequence: CASSSDRGTEAFF. Here the CDR3 DNA reads TGTGCCAGCAGCTCTGACAGGGGCACTGAAGCTTTCTTT.

The table lists this clonotype with a few counts. This chain links TRBV29-1 with TRBJ1-2, with no clear D. V was trimmed by 7 bases and J by 5 bases, leaving 11 bases between them. There are 11 residues in the CDR3. Germline CDR1 is SQVTM and CDR2 is ANQGSEA. The CDR3 bases are TGCAGCGGAGACTCGGGTTATGGCTACACCTTC. Amino acid sequence: CSGDSGYGYTF.

This clonotype has a handful of counts. The V gene is TRBV20-1, the J gene TRBJ2-7, with TRBD2 matching 10 bases. CDR1 is DFQATT and CDR2 is SNEGSKA in the germline V gene (reference sequence). J lost 4 bases, V lost 3 bases, and 6 bases had no gene match. The CDR3 runs to 14 residues. This chain's CDR3 is CSARDSSGSYEQYF. CDR3 bases: TGCAGTGCTAGGGATTCTAGCGGGAGTTACGAGCAGTACTTC.

V and J are TRBV10-1 and TRBJ2-3; no firm D call. The V gene's germline CDR1 is WNHNN and CDR2 SYGVQD (reference sequence). V lost 11 bases and J 6 bases, leaving 9 bases between the germline ends. This CDR3 has 10 residues. The CDR3 region is CAGSWDTQYF. In DNA form, the CDR3 reads TGCGCCGGCTCTTGGGATACGCAGTATTTT.

This sequence joins TRBV18 and TRBJ2-3, with D tentatively TRBD2 (6 bases). The CDR3 length is 15 residues. The germline CDR1 and CDR2 sequences are KGHSH and LQKENI. V was shortened by 3 bases and J by 2 bases, with 12 bases between the two germline ends. The CDR3 reads CASSPLAVTTDTQYF. CDR3 nucleotides: TGTGCCAGCTCACCTTTAGCGGTTACCACAGATACGCAGTATTTT.

This clonotype was seen more than once but under ten times. The rearrangement uses TRBV10-3 and TRBJ1-1; D is uncertain. The germline gives CDR1 ENHRY, CDR2 SYGVKD. The CDR3 covers 12 residues. The V end was cut by 2 bases, the J end by 7 bases, with 8 bases between. The CDR3 DNA reads TGTGCCATCAGTGAGATGGATTTTGAAGCTTTCTTT. Its protein product is CAISEMDFEAFF.

The rearrangement joins TRBV25-1 to TRBJ1-5; unclear D gene. Deletions cut 3 bases from V and 6 bases from J, with 6 bases between. CDR3 size: 12 residues. Germline V CDR1 and CDR2: MGHDK, SYGVNS. The CDR3 loop is CASSDISQPQHF. DNA of the CDR3: TGTGCCAGCAGTGATATATCTCAGCCCCAGCATTTT.

This chain connects TRBV6-1 to TRBJ1-6; the D gene is possibly TRBD1 (6 bases). CDR3 size: 13 residues. Germline CDR1 reads MNHNS; CDR2 reads SASEGT. Trimming took 1 base from V and 13 from J, leaving 11 bases between them. CDR3 residues: CASSEEGGGPLHF. The CDR3 DNA is TGTGCCAGCAGTGAAGAAGGGGGAGGTCCCCTCCACTTT.

This clonotype showed up just a few times. The chain has TRBV5-6 and TRBJ2-1, with 7 bases fitting TRBD1. V lost 2 bases, J lost 12 bases, and 5 bases stayed unmatched. Germline V CDR1 and CDR2: SGHDT, YYEEEE. CDR3 length: 12 residues. Here the CDR3 reads CASSFRQGAQFF. The CDR3 region has the DNA TGTGCCAGCAGCTTTAGACAGGGCGCGCAGTTCTTC.

The chain employs TRBV20-1 and TRBJ2-4, with a tentative D call TRBD1 (5 bases). This CDR3 contains 15 residues. V gave up 7 bases and J gave up 0 bases, with 16 bases separating them. Germline V lookup: CDR1 DFQATT, CDR2 SNEGSKA (reference sequence). The DNA of the CDR3 is TGCAGTGTTAAGGACATTAACTTAGCCAAAAACATTCAGTACTTC. Translating gives CSVKDINLAKNIQYF.

This sequence joins TRBV6-1 and TRBJ1-1; no firm D call. V was pared by 5 bases and J by 3 bases, with 13 bases between. Per the germline V gene, CDR1 is MNHNS and CDR2 is SASEGT. This CDR3 is 14 amino acids long. CDR3: CASSPTGSDTEAFF. The CDR3 nucleotides are TGTGCCAGCAGTCCCACTGGGTCCGACACTGAAGCTTTCTTT.

This rearrangement joins TRBV27 to TRBJ2-7; 10 nucleotides line up with TRBD1. Losses at the gene ends were 5 bases for V and 4 bases for J; bases not matched to a gene: 8. This CDR3 has 15 amino acids. CDR1 MNHEY and CDR2 SMNVEV come from the germline V gene (reference sequence). The CDR3 nucleotides are TGTGCCAGCAGTCTAACCGGGACAGGGGTATACGAGCAGTACTTC. As protein: CASSLTGTGVYEQYF.

The chain has TRBV5-1 and TRBJ2-1; 8 bases align to TRBD2. J was trimmed by 3 bases and V by 0 bases; bases with no gene match: 8. The CDR3 sequence is 17 residues long. Germline CDR1 and CDR2: SGHRS and YFSETQ. CDR3 nucleotides: TGCGCCAGCAGCTTGGGTTCGGGAGGGCACATCTACAATGAGCAGTTCTTC. It yields the protein CASSLGSGGHIYNEQFF.

This clonotype was seen more than once but under ten times. V is TRBV24-1 and J is TRBJ2-1, with TRBD2 as a possible D gene (5 bases). The CDR3 has 12 amino acids. Germline V CDR1 and CDR2: KGHDR, SFDVKD. Trimming left V 9 bases short and J 5 bases short, with 10 bases between. Here the CDR3 reads CATAERNNEQFF. The CDR3, as DNA: TGTGCCACCGCCGAGCGGAACAATGAGCAGTTCTTC.

The chain joins TRBV29-1 to TRBJ2-7, with no clear D. Trimming cost V 7 bases and J 2 bases, with 12 bases left between them. Per the germline V gene, CDR1 is SQVTM and CDR2 is ANQGSEA. The CDR3 consists of 12 residues. CDR3 bases: TGCAGCGCTTTGACACCACCCTACGAGCAGTACTTC. This sequence encodes CSALTPPYEQYF.

This clonotype occurred many times. The rearrangement links TRBV6-1 to TRBJ2-1; 8 bases are a match to TRBD2. V gave up 6 bases and J gave up 9 bases; unmatched junction bases: 13. CDR1 and CDR2 from the germline V gene are MNHNS and SASEGT. The CDR3 contains 15 residues. CDR3 residues: CASSPPGTRAGEQFF. The CDR3 DNA reads as TGTGCCAGCAGCCCCCCCGGGACTAGGGCGGGTGAGCAGTTCTTC.

The chain uses TRBV3-1 and TRBJ2-4; D remains ambiguous. Germline-derived CDR1 and CDR2 are LGHDT and YNNKEL (reference sequence). V was cut by 0 bases and J by 0 bases, with 12 bases left in between. The CDR3 runs 17 residues. CDR3 protein: CASSQDRTVLAKNIQYF. The CDR3 coding sequence is TGTGCCAGCAGCCAAGATCGGACGGTCCTAGCCAAAAACATTCAGTACTTC.